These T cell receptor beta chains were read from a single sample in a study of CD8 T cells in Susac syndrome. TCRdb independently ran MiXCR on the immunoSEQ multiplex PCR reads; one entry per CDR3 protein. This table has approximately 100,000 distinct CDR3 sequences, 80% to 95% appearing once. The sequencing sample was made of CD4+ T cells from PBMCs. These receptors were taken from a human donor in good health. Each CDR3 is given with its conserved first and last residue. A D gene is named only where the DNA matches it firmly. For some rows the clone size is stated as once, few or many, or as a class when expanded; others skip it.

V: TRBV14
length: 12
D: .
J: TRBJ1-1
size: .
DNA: TGTGCCAGCAGCCAGCAGCGGACTGAAGCTTTCTTT
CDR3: CASSQQRTEAFF

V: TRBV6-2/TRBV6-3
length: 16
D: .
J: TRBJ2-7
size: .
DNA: TGTGCCAGCCGATTGGGGAGCGGAGGCTTCCCCTACGAGCAGTACTTC
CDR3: CASRLGSGGFPYEQYF

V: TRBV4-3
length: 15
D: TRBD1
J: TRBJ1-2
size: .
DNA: TGCGCCAGCAGCCGGGACAGGGGGCTGGTCTATGGCTACACCTTC
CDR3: CASSRDRGLVYGYTF

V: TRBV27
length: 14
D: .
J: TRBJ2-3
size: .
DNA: TGTGCCAGCAGTTCCGGGCCAACCACAGATACGCAGTATTTT
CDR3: CASSSGPTTDTQYF

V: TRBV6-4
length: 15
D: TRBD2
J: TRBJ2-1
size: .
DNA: TGTGCCAGCAGTGACAGAGCGGGAAGCTACAATGAGCAGTTCTTC
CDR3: CASSDRAGSYNEQFF

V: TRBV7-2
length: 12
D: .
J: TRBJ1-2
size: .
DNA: TGTGCCAGCTCCTCCCTCCCGGAGGGCTACACCTTC
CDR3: CASSSLPEGYTF

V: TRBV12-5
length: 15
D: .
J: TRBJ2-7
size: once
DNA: TGTGCTAGTGGTTTCAGAGAGGGCTCGTCCTACGAGCAGTACTTC
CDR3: CASGFREGSSYEQYF

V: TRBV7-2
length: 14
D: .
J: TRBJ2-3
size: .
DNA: TGTGCCAGCAGTCTCCAGGGGCTAACAGATACGCAGTATTTT
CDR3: CASSLQGLTDTQYF

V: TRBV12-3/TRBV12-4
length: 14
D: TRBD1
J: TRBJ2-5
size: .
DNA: TGTGCCAGCTCAGACAGGGGGCGCGGAGAGACCCAGTACTTC
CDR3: CASSDRGRGETQYF

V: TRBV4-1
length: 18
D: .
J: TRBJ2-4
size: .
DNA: TGCGCCAGCAGCCAAGATATCGGAGACGGCTGGGCAAAAAACATTCAGTACTTC
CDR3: CASSQDIGDGWAKNIQYF

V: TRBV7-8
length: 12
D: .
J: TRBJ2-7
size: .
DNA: TGTGCCAGCAGCTTAGCGCCGGTTGAGCAGTACTTC
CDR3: CASSLAPVEQYF

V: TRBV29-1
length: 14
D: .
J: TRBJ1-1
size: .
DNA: TGCAGCGCTTTGGGGGGACATAGTGGAACTGAAGCTTTCTTT
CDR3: CSALGGHSGTEAFF

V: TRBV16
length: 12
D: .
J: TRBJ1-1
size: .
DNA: TGTGCCAGCAGCAGGGGGGTCACTGAAGCTTTCTTT
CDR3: CASSRGVTEAFF

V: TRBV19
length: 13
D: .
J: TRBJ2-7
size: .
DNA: TGTGCCAGTAGCCCTCTTACGGTCCACGAGCAGTACTTC
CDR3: CASSPLTVHEQYF

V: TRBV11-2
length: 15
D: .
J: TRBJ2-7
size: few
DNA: TGTGCCAGCAGCCCGCGACAGTTTAGCTCCTACGAGCAGTACTTC
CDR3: CASSPRQFSSYEQYF

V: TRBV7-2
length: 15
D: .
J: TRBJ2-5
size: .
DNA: TGTGCCAGCAGCTTAGAAGTTACTCGCCGGGAGACCCAGTACTTC
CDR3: CASSLEVTRRETQYF

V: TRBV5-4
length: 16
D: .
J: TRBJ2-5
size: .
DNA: TGTGCCAGCAGCTTGGAGAGGGGCAGGGGATCCGAGACCCAGTACTTC
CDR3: CASSLERGRGSETQYF

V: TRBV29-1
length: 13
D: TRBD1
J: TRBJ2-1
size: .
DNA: TGCAGCGCTGGGACAGGGGATTACAATGAGCAGTTCTTC
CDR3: CSAGTGDYNEQFF

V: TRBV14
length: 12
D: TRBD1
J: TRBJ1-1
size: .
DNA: TGTGCCAGCAGTCAGGCGGGACAGGAAGCTTTCTTT
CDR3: CASSQAGQEAFF

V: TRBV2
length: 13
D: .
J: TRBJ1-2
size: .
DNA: TGTGCCAGCACCGTGCAGGGCGGCTATGGCTACACCTTC
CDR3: CASTVQGGYGYTF

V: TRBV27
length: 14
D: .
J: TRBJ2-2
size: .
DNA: TGTGCCAGCAGTATCGGACTGTGGACCGGGGAGCTGTTTTTT
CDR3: CASSIGLWTGELFF

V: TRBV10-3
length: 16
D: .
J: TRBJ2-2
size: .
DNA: TGTGCCATCAGTGAGGAGGGACCCCGAGGCACCGGGGAGCTGTTTTTT
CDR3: CAISEEGPRGTGELFF

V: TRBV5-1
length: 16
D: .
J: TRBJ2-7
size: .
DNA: TGCGCCAGCAGCTCGATTTCCGAAGGGGCCGCCTACGAGCAGTACTTC
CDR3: CASSSISEGAAYEQYF

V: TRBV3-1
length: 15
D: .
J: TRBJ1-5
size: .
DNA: TGTGCCGGCAGCCAAGAGGGCACTAGCAATCAGCCCCAGCATTTT
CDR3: CAGSQEGTSNQPQHF

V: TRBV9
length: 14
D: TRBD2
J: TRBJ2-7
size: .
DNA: TGTGCCAGCAGCCCGTCTAGCGGGGGGCTCGAGCAGTACTTC
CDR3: CASSPSSGGLEQYF

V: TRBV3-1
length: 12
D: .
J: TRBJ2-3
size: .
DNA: TGTGCCAGCAGCTATGGGGGACCCGAGCAGTATTTT
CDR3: CASSYGGPEQYF

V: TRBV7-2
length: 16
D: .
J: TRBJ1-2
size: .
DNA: TGTGCCAGCAGCTTAGATAACAGGGTAGTTCGGTATGGCTACACCTTC
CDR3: CASSLDNRVVRYGYTF

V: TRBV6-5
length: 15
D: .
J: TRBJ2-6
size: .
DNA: TGTGCCAGCAGTTACTCTTGGTCTGGGGCCAACGTCCTGACTTTC
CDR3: CASSYSWSGANVLTF

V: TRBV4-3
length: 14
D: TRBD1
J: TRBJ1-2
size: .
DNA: TGCGCCAGCAGCCAGGGACAGGCGAACTATGGCTACACCTTC
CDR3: CASSQGQANYGYTF

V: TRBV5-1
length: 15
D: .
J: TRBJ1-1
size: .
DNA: TGCGCCAGCAGCTCAGCTTTGACAGCGAACACTGAAGCTTTCTTT
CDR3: CASSSALTANTEAFF

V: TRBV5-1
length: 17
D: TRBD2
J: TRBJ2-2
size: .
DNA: TGCGCCAGCAGCTTGCGTTTTGAGCGGGAGCCCGGCGGGGAGCTGTTTTTT
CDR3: CASSLRFEREPGGELFF

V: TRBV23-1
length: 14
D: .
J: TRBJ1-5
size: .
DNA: TGCGCCAGCAGTCAATCGGGCGGCTATCAGCCCCAGCATTTT
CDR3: CASSQSGGYQPQHF

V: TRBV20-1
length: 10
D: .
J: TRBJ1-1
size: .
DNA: TGCAGTGCTAGTCAGACTGAAGCTTTCTTT
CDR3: CSASQTEAFF